The clone carrying this T cell receptor (beta chain) was counted between two and nine times. The length of the CDR3 is 13 residues. Trimming pared 1 base from V and 3 bases from J, leaving 7 bases between. Germline-derived CDR1 and CDR2 are DFQATT and SNEGSKA (reference sequence). TCRdb reprocessed the RT-PCR reads via MiXCR and lists one record per CDR3 protein. This repertoire shows about 680,000 distinct CDR3 sequences, approximately 15% found once; its top ten account for about 3.9%. The sequence was collected from a female donor in good health, serving as a healthy control. The chain combines TRBV20-1 with TRBJ1-5; tentatively, D is TRBD1 (5 bases). The material sequenced was memory CD4+ T cells from blood. The CDR3 loop is CSARGQINQPQHF. The CDR3, as DNA: TGCAGTGCTAGAGGACAGATCAATCAGCCCCAGCATTTT.